One and the same sample provided the 4 T cell receptor beta chains below, sequenced in a study of blood T cells in healthy people across ages. Primers used in a second PCR of about 6 to 11 cycles were a sample-barcoded 5' primer and a J-beta primer mix. TCRdb re-derived calls from the 5' RACE reads in MiXCR, one entry per CDR3 protein. The sample includes 800,000 or so distinct CDR3 sequences, 55% to 65% of them seen just once. Material for sequencing was blood. The receptors stem from a man under 40 in good health.

The chain uses TRBV9 and TRBJ2-1; 9 nucleotides agree with TRBD1. Germline-derived CDR1 and CDR2 are SGDLS and YYNGEE. The CDR3 covers 17 residues. Trimming removed 3 bases from V and 8 bases from J; junction bases left unmatched: 15. CDR3 DNA sequence: TGTGCCAGCAGCGCCACCGGGACAGGGTATCGAGAGTATGAGCAGTTCTTC. Its translation: CASSATGTGYREYEQFF.

On this clonotype itself: Mismatch with germline at one junction end may stem from a read error. The genes are TRBV12-3 or TRBV12-4 and TRBJ2-3; TRBD2 agrees at 8 bases. The CDR3 runs to 15 residues. The chain's CDR3 is CASSPRSGGTGTQYF. CDR3 nucleotide sequence: TGTGCCAGCAGCCCACGAAGCGGGGGAACAGGTACGCAGTATTTT.

The chain recombines TRBV24-1 with TRBJ2-1; 8 positions agree with TRBD1. The V gene end was trimmed by 4 bases and the J gene end by 8 bases; junction bases not matched to a gene: 9. The germline V gene encodes CDR1 KGHDR and CDR2 SFDVKD. There are 15 residues in the CDR3. For the CDR3, the DNA is TGTGCCACCAGTGACATCGGCAGGGGGCTGGATGAGCAGTTCTTC. Residues: CATSDIGRGLDEQFF.

The table lists this clonotype with a few counts. CDR3 DNA sequence: TGTGCCAGCAGTTTATCGGACGAACACCCCTACGAGCAGTACTTC. It specifies CASSLSDEHPYEQYF. This chain connects TRBV27 to TRBJ2-7; D gene uncertain. V lost 0 bases, J lost 2 bases, and 11 bases lay in between. The CDR3 covers 15 residues. Per germline, CDR1 MNHEY and CDR2 SMNVEV (reference sequence).